Below are 15 T cell receptor beta chains sequenced from a single sample in a study of cytomegalovirus exposure and HLA in healthy donors. The study ran its PCR with 60 Vbeta and 13 Jbeta primers. The repertoire was sequenced with immunoSEQ multiplex PCR; TCRdb's copy has only in-frame clones and lacks some. The profile shows approximately 170,000 clones, roughly 80% of them singletons. Sequenced input: PBMCs. The receptors here all came from a female donor in good health and CMV-seronegative.

The chain combines TRBV27 with TRBJ2-7; 9 bases map to TRBD1. Trimming cost V 6 bases and J 3 bases; bases outside gene matches: 12. Per the germline V gene, CDR1 is MNHEY and CDR2 is SMNVEV (reference sequence). This CDR3 contains 16 residues. The CDR3 is CASRDPSGTGSYEQYF. CDR3 sequence (DNA): TGTGCCAGCAGAGATCCATCCGGGACAGGGAGCTACGAGCAGTACTTC.

This clone was recorded a few times. The chain carries TRBV5-6 and TRBJ2-5, with 8 bases fitting TRBD1. The trim removed 5 bases at V and 4 bases at J, leaving 7 bases unmatched. Germline loops: CDR1 SGHDT, CDR2 YYEEEE. The CDR3 is 14 residues long. The CDR3 protein is CASRFGQGGETQYF. DNA for the CDR3: TGTGCCAGCAGATTTGGACAGGGAGGAGAGACCCAGTACTTC.

V gene TRBV7-9 combines with J gene TRBJ2-7; D gene ambiguous. The germline V gene has CDR1 SEHNR and CDR2 FQNEAQ (reference sequence). V lost 1 base and J lost 5, with 9 bases in between. This CDR3 is 13 amino acids long. Here the CDR3 reads CASSLELGHEQYF. The DNA of the CDR3 is TGTGCCAGCAGCTTAGAGTTGGGCCACGAGCAGTACTTC.

The chain employs TRBV19 and TRBJ2-7; D might be TRBD1 (6 bases). CDR3 length: 16 residues. Trimming pared 7 bases from V and 6 bases from J, leaving 25 bases between. The V gene's germline CDR1 is LNHDA and CDR2 SQIVND (reference sequence). CDR3: CASTLFTGLINCEQYF. The CDR3 DNA is TGTGCCAGTACCCTATTTACAGGGTTAATAAACTGCGAGCAGTACTTC. Together with reference TRBV19 and TRBJ2-7, the CDR3 gives the full variable domain: DGGITQSPKYLFRKEGQNVTLSCEQNLNHDAMYWYRQDPGQGLRLIYYSQIVNDFQKGDIAEGYSVSREKKESFPLTVTSAQKNPTAFYLCASTLFTGLINCEQYFGPGTRLTVT.

This rearrangement joins TRBV7-9 to TRBJ1-1; D may be TRBD1 (6 bases). Germline lookup yields CDR1 SEHNR and CDR2 FQNEAQ (reference sequence). CDR3 length: 13 residues. The V and J ends lost 5 bases and 9 bases respectively, with 16 bases between them. The CDR3 bases are TGTGCCAGCAGCGTGGGACATCCGGGGCAAGCTTTCTTT. Amino acids: CASSVGHPGQAFF.

The V and J genes are TRBV4-3 and TRBJ2-7; 11 positions agree with TRBD1. Germline CDR1 is LGHNA and CDR2 is YSLEER. V shed 0 bases, J shed 3 bases, and the junction held 7 bases outside the gene matches. The CDR3 is 17 amino acids. The CDR3 coding sequence is TGCGCCAGCAGCCAAGAAACCGGGACAGGGGGAATCTACGAGCAGTACTTC. Encoded protein: CASSQETGTGGIYEQYF.

CDR3 sequence reads: CASSVGAGPAYEQYF. The DNA for the CDR3 is TGTGCCAGCAGCGTAGGAGCGGGCCCCGCCTACGAGCAGTACTTC. The V and J genes are TRBV9 and TRBJ2-7, with D possibly being TRBD2 (6 bases). This CDR3 has 15 residues. CDR1 is SGDLS, CDR2 YYNGEE, per germline. V lost 0 bases to trimming and J lost 2 bases, with 12 bases between them.

This clone was seen more than once but under ten times. The chain employs TRBV28 and TRBJ1-1; D unresolved. The V gene's germline CDR1 is MDHEN and CDR2 SYDVKM. V lost 7 bases to trimming and J lost 0 bases, with 12 bases between them. The CDR3 length is 14 residues. The CDR3, as DNA: TGTGCCAGCAATAAACCAGCGGTGAACACTGAAGCTTTCTTT. This gives the protein CASNKPAVNTEAFF.

This clone was seen just once. V is TRBV4-1 and J is TRBJ2-5; 9 bases match TRBD2. With the DNA end fitting TRBJ2-7 better, the J assignment may be wrong. The CDR3 has 14 residues. Germline V gene data show CDR1 as MGHRA and CDR2 as YSYEKL. CDR3 nucleotide sequence: TGCGCCAGCAGCCAGCTAGCGGGATCCTACGAGCAGTACTTC. Protein product: CASSQLAGSYEQYF.

CDR3: CASRAGGSDTQYF. The CDR3 nucleotides read TGTGCCAGCAGAGCGGGGGGATCAGATACGCAGTATTTT. V is TRBV7-7 and J is TRBJ2-3; TRBD2 aligns across 9 bases. Germline CDR1 SSHAT, CDR2 FNYEAQ (reference sequence). The junction had 2 bases not matched to a gene; V was cut back by 6 bases and J by 4 bases. The CDR3 is made up of 13 amino acids.

A few counts support this clone. The V gene is TRBV7-3, the J gene TRBJ2-5, with D maybe TRBD2 (6 bases). The germline V and J ends were trimmed by 2 bases and 1 base, with 14 bases remaining between them. Germline V gene data show CDR1 as SGHTA and CDR2 as FQGTGA. This CDR3 comprises 16 residues. Here the CDR3 reads CASSLLGSSGQETQYF. CDR3 bases: TGTGCCAGCAGCTTACTAGGGAGTAGCGGCCAAGAGACCCAGTACTTC.

This clone was seen more than once but under ten times. This chain connects TRBV7-2 to TRBJ1-3, with D unclear. Germline V gives CDR1 SGHTA, CDR2 FQGNSA. The CDR3 is 13 amino acids. V was clipped by 4 bases and J by 4 bases, with 8 bases between them. CDR3 DNA sequence: TGTGCCAGCAGCTCAAATGAGGGAAACACCATATATTTT. This encodes CASSSNEGNTIYF.

The chain is built from TRBV6-5 and TRBJ2-3; 11 bases fit TRBD2. In germline, CDR1 is MNHEY, CDR2 SVGAGI. After removal of 5 bases from V and 2 bases from J, the junction contained 3 bases not matched to a gene. The CDR3 is 15 amino acids. As DNA, the CDR3 is TGTGCCAGCAGTCAACTAGCGGGAGCCACAGATACGCAGTATTTT. Amino acids: CASSQLAGATDTQYF.

The chain links TRBV7-6 to TRBJ2-1; 9 bases agree with TRBD2. The CDR3 extends over 18 amino acids. Germline V gives CDR1 SGHVS, CDR2 FNYEAQ. Losses at the gene ends were 1 base for V and 8 bases for J; bases not matched to a gene: 15. The CDR3 coding sequence is TGTGCCAGCAGCTTAGAAGCGGGGGGACGCGAAGCAGTCGATGAGCAGTTCTTC. This sequence encodes CASSLEAGGREAVDEQFF.

The chain combines TRBV25-1 with TRBJ2-5; D might be TRBD2 (5 bases). V was shortened by 5 bases and J by 9 bases, with 22 bases between the two germline ends. The germline CDR1 and CDR2 sequences are MGHDK and SYGVNS. The CDR3 totals 15 residues. The CDR3 here is CASSPGLPLGRAQYF. In DNA form, the CDR3 reads TGTGCCAGCAGTCCCGGACTCCCTTTAGGTAGGGCCCAGTACTTC.